The source of this T cell receptor (beta chain) is a study of Graves' ophthalmopathy and Graves' hyperthyroidism. Points from the study as a whole: The model's ophthalmopathy progression predictions had approximately 69% sensitivity and 72.22% specificity.

Amplified material comprised TCR beta CDR3 regions derived from RNA transcripts. HTBI primers were used in a first-round RT-PCR, which preceded a second-round multiplex PCR. TCRdb independently ran MiXCR on the multiplex PCR reads; one entry per CDR3 protein. The data contain about 740,000 distinct CDR3 sequences, roughly 40% of them singletons. Reliance was placed on clinical symptoms, serum thyroxine, TRAb, thyroid ultrasound and orbital computed tomography for diagnosis. This clonotype has ten or more counts. The antigen remains unidentified. Trimming pared 3 bases from V and 0 bases from J, leaving 5 bases between. CDR3 length: 14 amino acids. Germline assignment: CDR1 SEHNR and CDR2 FQNEAQ (reference sequence).

The source of this sequence is an adult man with Graves' ophthalmopathy. Sample: peripheral blood. The V and J genes are TRBV7-9 and TRBJ2-2; D remains ambiguous. CDR3 nucleotides: TGTGCCAGCAGCTTGAGGACGAACACCGGGGAGCTGTTTTTT. Translated, it gives CASSLRTNTGELFF.